This TCR beta chain was recovered during a study of blood T cell repertoires in COVID-19. Across the whole study: Acute-phase and convalescent COVID-19 samples originated in the United States, Italy and Spain.

On this clone: This CDR3 is also generated by other DNA sequences in the sample.

V was cut by 0 bases and J by 10 bases, with 8 bases left in between. The germline CDR1 and CDR2 sequences are SGDLS and YYNGEE. This CDR3 contains 13 residues. Source study methods: Estimated nucleated cell counts came from reference gene primer amplification. Here immunoSEQ multiplex PCR was the method, and the copy in TCRdb shows in-frame clones only, minus some. D and trimming come from the DNA, and the V and J calls and clone size come from that table. The sample holds a few hundred thousand clones, around 90% seen once. The origin of this receptor is a man between 18 and 35 years old with active or convalescent COVID-19. Sequences were obtained from peripheral blood. The V call is TRBV9, the J call TRBJ1-6, with unresolved D. In DNA form, the CDR3 reads TGTGCCAGCAGCGTAGAGAGAAGCTCACCCCTCCACTTT. This gives the protein CASSVERSSPLHF.